These 28 T cell receptor beta chains were sequenced from one sample in a study of blood T cells in healthy people across ages. PCR was performed a second time for roughly 7 to 11 cycles using a sample-barcoded 5' primer and a J-beta primer mix. TCRdb analysed the 5' RACE reads with MiXCR anew, one entry per CDR3 protein. The sample lists some 920,000 distinct CDR3 sequences, 51% occurring once. Sequenced input: blood. The receptors shown here come from a woman aged 60 to 75 in good health.

This chain connects TRBV27 to TRBJ2-7; D is perhaps TRBD1 (8 bases). Trimming left V 2 bases short and J 7 bases short, with 15 bases between. This CDR3 is 14 amino acids long. Germline-derived CDR1 and CDR2 are MNHEY and SMNVEV (reference sequence). The CDR3 loop is CASSLNRGGNEQYF. The CDR3 region has the DNA TGTGCCAGCAGTTTAAACAGGGGGGGCAATGAGCAGTACTTC.

The chain links TRBV3-1 to TRBJ2-7; D gene uncertain. Germline CDR1 and CDR2: LGHDT and YNNKEL (reference sequence). The CDR3 covers 13 residues. V shed 0 bases and J shed 7 bases, with 10 bases lying between them. The CDR3 sequence is CASSQDRNGEQYF. For the CDR3, the DNA is TGTGCCAGCAGCCAAGATAGGAATGGGGAGCAGTACTTC.

This chain connects TRBV13 to TRBJ2-7; no firm D call. The germline CDR1 and CDR2 sequences are PRHDT and FYEKMQ (reference sequence). The ends were cut back, 5 bases at V and 1 base at J, with 12 bases in the middle. The CDR3 consists of 14 residues. CDR3 in amino acids: CASSKASSSYEQYF. CDR3 nucleotides: TGTGCCAGCAGCAAGGCGAGCTCTTCCTACGAGCAGTACTTC.

The chain has TRBV29-1 and TRBJ1-2, with D possibly TRBD1 on 6 matching bases. Germline V gene sequence: CDR1 SQVTM, CDR2 ANQGSEA. CDR3 size: 15 residues. V lost 0 bases to trimming and J lost 4 bases, with 15 bases between them. This chain's CDR3 is CSVEDRGALSYGYTF. The DNA of the CDR3 is TGCAGCGTTGAAGATCGGGGGGCGCTGAGCTATGGCTACACCTTC.

This clonotype was observed a few times. V gene TRBV7-2 combines with J gene TRBJ2-3; 9 bases align to TRBD2. This CDR3 is 17 amino acids long. V trimming: 5 bases; J trimming: 6 bases; junction bases outside the gene matches: 15. Germline V gene sequence: CDR1 SGHTA, CDR2 FQGNSA. CDR3: CASSAWSFSGSPDTQYF. The CDR3 nucleotides read TGTGCCAGCAGCGCCTGGTCCTTTAGCGGGAGTCCGGATACGCAGTATTTT.

In its sample, this clonotype was seen a few times. The V gene is TRBV4-2, the J gene TRBJ2-2; 11 bases are a match to TRBD2. This CDR3 comprises 19 residues. Germline CDR1 and CDR2: LGHNA and YNFKEQ. The V and J ends lost 0 bases and 5 bases, in that order; junction bases with no gene match: 11. The CDR3 DNA is TGTGCCAGCAGCCAAGAGGTGGATAGCGGGAGGGTAATGACCGGGGAGCTGTTTTTT. Translated, it gives CASSQEVDSGRVMTGELFF.

The chain links TRBV15 to TRBJ1-5; the D gene is possibly TRBD1 (6 bases). V shed 3 bases and J shed 5 bases, with 8 bases lying between them. CDR1 and CDR2 (germline): LNHNV, YYDKDF (reference sequence). The CDR3 totals 13 residues. CDR3 in DNA: TGTGCCACCAGCAGGCAGGGGCATCAGCCCCAGCATTTT. Amino acid sequence: CATSRQGHQPQHF. Full variable domain (missing parts from reference TRBV15 and TRBJ1-5): DAMVIQNPRYQVTQFGKPVTLSCSQTLNHNVMYWYQQKSSQAPKLLFHYYDKDFNNEADTPDNFQSRRPNTSFCFLDIRSPGLGDTAMYLCATSRQGHQPQHFGDGTRLSIL.

This clonotype is a singleton in its sample. A junction end diverges from the germline sequence, so it may reflect a read error. The rearrangement joins TRBV6-2 or TRBV6-3 to TRBJ2-7; perhaps TRBD1 as D (6 bases). The CDR3 is 16 residues long. The germline CDR1 and CDR2 sequences are MNHEY and SVGEGT. The DNA of the CDR3 is TGTGCCGGCAGTTCGCCTACCGGGACACTCACCTACGAGCAGTACTTC. Translating gives CAGSSPTGTLTYEQYF.

This clonotype occurred a few times. The rearrangement uses TRBV29-1 and TRBJ2-7; D is unresolved. The CDR3 has 14 residues. CDR1 is SQVTM and CDR2 is ANQGSEA in the germline V gene. Trimming took off 6 bases at V and 1 base at J, with 16 bases between the two ends. This CDR3 is CSVVGLERSYEQYF. In DNA, the CDR3 is TGCAGCGTCGTGGGCCTCGAACGATCCTACGAGCAGTACTTC.

J is TRBJ2-1 and V is TRBV28; 11 nucleotides agree with TRBD2. The CDR3 has 19 residues. J was trimmed by 7 bases and V by 3 bases; bases with no gene match: 17. Germline V lookup: CDR1 MDHEN, CDR2 SYDVKM. The CDR3 is CASSFRDPSGRIGGNEQFF. In nucleotides, the CDR3 is TGTGCCAGCAGTTTTAGGGACCCTAGCGGGAGGATAGGTGGAAATGAGCAGTTCTTC.

The chain links TRBV7-2 to TRBJ2-7; D might be TRBD2 (6 bases). This CDR3 has 16 residues. In germline, CDR1 is SGHTA, CDR2 FQGNSA. The V gene lost 1 base and the J gene lost 7 bases, with 20 bases spanning the gap. CDR3 coding DNA: TGTGCCAGCAGCTTAGTGGGCGGGGCTAGCTACAGTGAGCAGTACTTC. Translated, it gives CASSLVGGASYSEQYF.

The chain couples TRBV6-2 or TRBV6-3 to TRBJ2-5; the D gene could be TRBD1 or TRBD2 (5 bases each). The CDR3 is 19 residues long. The germline V and J ends were trimmed by 5 bases and 7 bases, with 32 bases remaining between them. Germline-derived CDR1 and CDR2 are MNHEY and SVGEGT. CDR3 sequence reads: CASSNRRGRLVFRRRTQYF. In nucleotides, the CDR3 is TGTGCCAGCAGTAACCGTCGGGGCCGCCTAGTCTTCAGAAGACGGACCCAGTACTTC.

Comment on this clonotype: At one end, the junction sequence differs from germline, possibly due to a read error. V usage is TRBV12-3 or TRBV12-4 and J usage is TRBJ2-7, with 8 bases aligning to TRBD1. This CDR3 spans 15 amino acids. The CDR3: CASRRTGWGIYGQYF. The CDR3 region has the DNA TGTGCCAGCAGAAGGACAGGGTGGGGAATCTACGGGCAGTACTTC.

The genes are TRBV7-2 and TRBJ1-2; a possible D gene is TRBD1 (5 bases). Trimming left V 1 base short and J 9 bases short, with 15 bases between. Germline lookup yields CDR1 SGHTA and CDR2 FQGNSA. This CDR3 region has 14 residues. CDR3 bases: TGTGCCAGCAGCTTAGTAGGGGCCGGCGGGAGCTACACCTTC. Translating it yields CASSLVGAGGSYTF.

This clonotype was seen only a few times. One end of the junction is discordant with germline, which a read error may explain. V and J are TRBV5-1 and TRBJ2-7; D is perhaps TRBD2 (5 bases). Germline assignment: CDR1 SGHRS and CDR2 YFSETQ. This CDR3 is built from 15 residues. The CDR3 is CASSLSSGWTYEQYF. The CDR3 nucleotides are TGCGCTAGCAGCTTGAGCTCGGGGTGGACCTACGAGCAGTACTTC.

The chain carries TRBV20-1 and TRBJ2-3, with 12 bases lining up with TRBD2. V shed 2 bases and J 6 bases; nucleotides not matched to a gene: 3. CDR3 length: 14 amino acids. Germline V gene lookup returns CDR1 DFQATT and CDR2 SNEGSKA (reference sequence). In nucleotides, the CDR3 is TGCAGTGCTAGAATGACTAGCGGGAGCGATACGCAGTATTTT. Residues: CSARMTSGSDTQYF.

This clonotype was observed once. The V call is TRBV7-9, the J call TRBJ2-1; TRBD2 agrees at 11 bases. Germline trimming cut 5 bases from V and 4 bases from J; bases unmatched to any gene: 7. The germline CDR1 and CDR2 sequences are SEHNR and FQNEAQ (reference sequence). The CDR3 is 16 amino acids. The CDR3: CASSRWGLAEYNEQFF. In nucleotides, the CDR3 is TGTGCCAGCAGCAGGTGGGGACTAGCGGAGTACAATGAGCAGTTCTTC. Combining the CDR3 with reference TRBV7-9 and TRBJ2-1 gives the whole variable domain DTGVSQNPRHKITKRGQNVTFRCDPISEHNRLYWYRQTLGQGPEFLTYFQNEAQLEKSRLLSDRFSAERPKGSFSTLEIQRTEQGDSAMYLCASSRWGLAEYNEQFFGPGTRLTVL.

This clonotype has a handful of counts. A junction boundary mismatches the germline segment, possibly from a read error. This sequence joins TRBV11-2 and TRBJ2-5; D not certain. Matching the DNA end better, TRBJ2-7 makes the J call doubtful. The CDR3 is 12 residues long. Germline V lookup: CDR1 SGHAT, CDR2 FQNNGV. CDR3 region: CASSVDRGEQYF. The DNA for the CDR3 is TGTGCCAGCAGCGTAGATCGCGGCGAGCAGTACTTC.

Concerning this clonotype: Germline and junction disagree at one end, which may indicate a read error. The J gene is TRBJ1-4, the V gene TRBV9; D might be TRBD1 (6 bases). The CDR3 sequence is 16 residues long. The germline V gene has CDR1 SGDLS and CDR2 YYNGEE. The CDR3 region is CASSPSSGELEEKLFF. In nucleotides, the CDR3 is TGCGCCAGCAGCCCATCCTCAGGGGAATTAGAGGAAAAACTGTTTTTT. The full variable domain, its missing parts supplied by reference TRBV9 and TRBJ1-4, is DSGVTQTPKHLITATGQRVTLRCSPRSGDLSVYWYQQSLDQGLQFLIQYYNGEERAKGNILERFSAQQFPDLHSELNLSSLELGDSALYFCASSPSSGELEEKLFFGSGTQLSVL.

This clonotype has a handful of counts. This chain joins TRBV7-2 and TRBJ2-4; unclear D gene. The CDR3 totals 13 residues. Trimming shortened V by 5 bases and J by 5 bases, and 10 bases separated the two germline ends. Germline V gene lookup returns CDR1 SGHTA and CDR2 FQGNSA. CDR3 residues: CASSVRLENIQYF. The CDR3, as DNA: TGTGCCAGCAGCGTAAGATTGGAAAACATTCAGTACTTC.

This clonotype was picked up a small number of times. CDR3 sequence (DNA): TGCGCCAGCAGCCCTGGGCCCCTGGGGTCGGAAGAGACCCAGTACTTC. Encoded protein: CASSPGPLGSEETQYF. The rearrangement joins TRBV5-1 to TRBJ2-5; D is undetermined. CDR3 length: 16 amino acids. The V end lost 4 bases, the J end lost 3 bases, and 19 bases lay between the germline ends. Per the germline V gene, CDR1 is SGHRS and CDR2 is YFSETQ.

The chain links TRBV7-9 to TRBJ2-3; weak D call: TRBD1 (6 bases). V lost 5 bases and J lost 1, with 19 bases in between. Germline CDR1 reads SEHNR; CDR2 reads FQNEAQ (reference sequence). This CDR3 comprises 17 residues. The CDR3 spells CASSKQGRQKRTDTQYF. CDR3 sequence (DNA): TGTGCCAGCAGCAAACAGGGCAGACAGAAACGCACAGATACGCAGTATTTT.

The chain uses TRBV3-1 and TRBJ2-3, with no clear D. V lost 2 bases to trimming and J lost 5 bases, with 8 bases between them. The germline V gene has CDR1 LGHDT and CDR2 YNNKEL (reference sequence). CDR3 length equals 13 residues. The CDR3 nucleotides are TGTGCCAGCAGCCAACTCGTTAGAGATACGCAGTATTTT. Translating it yields CASSQLVRDTQYF.

The chain recombines TRBV15 with TRBJ2-5; 8 bases align to TRBD1. V was pared by 6 bases and J by 5 bases, with 11 bases of the junction left unmatched. This CDR3 comprises 15 residues. CDR1 LNHNV and CDR2 YYDKDF come from the germline V gene (reference sequence). CDR3 region: CATRPRMTGAETQYF. The CDR3 nucleotides read TGTGCCACCAGACCCAGGATGACAGGGGCGGAGACCCAGTACTTC.

On this clonotype: The junction departs from germline at one end; a sequencing error may be responsible. This chain uses TRBV20-1 with TRBJ2-1; D may be TRBD2 (5 bases). The CDR3 contains 13 residues. CDR1 is DFQATT, CDR2 SNEGSKA, per germline (reference sequence). The CDR3 spells CSTSGVTYNEQFF. The DNA for the CDR3 is TGCAGTACTAGTGGGGTTACCTACAATGAGCAGTTCTTC.

This chain links TRBV10-1 with TRBJ1-2, with D perhaps matching TRBD1 (5 bases). V was trimmed by 11 bases and J by 5 bases, leaving 15 bases between them. The CDR3 contains 12 residues. CDR1 and CDR2 from the germline V gene are WNHNN and SYGVQD (reference sequence). The CDR3 reads CAGKDTLYGYTF. In DNA, the CDR3 is TGCGCCGGAAAGGACACGCTATATGGCTACACCTTC.

The V call is TRBV12-3 or TRBV12-4, the J call TRBJ2-7; D might be TRBD2 (6 bases). The tail of the sequence fits TRBJ2-5 better, so the J call may be wrong. This CDR3 contains 14 residues. The CDR3 reads CASSLSGSWGTQYF. The CDR3 nucleotides are TGTGCCAGCAGCCTTTCCGGGAGTTGGGGGACCCAGTACTTC.

The chain links TRBV27 to TRBJ2-7; D might be TRBD2 (6 bases). CDR3 size: 16 residues. Germline loops: CDR1 MNHEY, CDR2 SMNVEV (reference sequence). Trimming took 2 bases from V and 2 from J, leaving 16 bases between them. CDR3 DNA: TGTGCCAGCAGTTTAATTGCGGGGTTGGGTACCTACGAGCAGTACTTC. Amino acids: CASSLIAGLGTYEQYF.